The 24 T cell receptor beta chains listed next were all sequenced from one sample in a study of T cells in Graves' hyperthyroidism and ophthalmopathy. Amplified TCR beta CDR3 regions derived from RNA transcripts. First-round RT-PCR targeting the TCR CDR3 was performed with the HTBI primer set. TCRdb independently ran MiXCR on the multiplex PCR reads; one entry per CDR3 protein. The sample includes approximately 620,000 distinct CDR3 sequences, approximately 14% of them seen just once. Input material: blood. Source of these receptors: a woman between 25 and 40 years old with Graves' hyperthyroidism that later progressed to Graves' ophthalmopathy.

The chain recombines TRBV5-4 with TRBJ2-7, with 14 bases lining up with TRBD2. The CDR3 consists of 18 residues. In germline, CDR1 is SGHNT, CDR2 YYREEE (reference sequence). Trimming removed 4 bases from V and 3 bases from J; junction bases left unmatched: 12. In nucleotides, the CDR3 is TGTGCCAGCAGCCCCAGACTAGCGGGAGGGATGAGGGACTACGAGCAGTACTTC. Amino acids: CASSPRLAGGMRDYEQYF.

This clonotype showed up many times. The rearrangement uses TRBV28 and TRBJ2-7; D uncertain. Germline assignment: CDR1 MDHEN and CDR2 SYDVKM. The CDR3 loop spans 15 amino acids. Deletions cut 5 bases from V and 1 base from J, with 15 bases between. The CDR3 region has the DNA TGTGCCAGCAGTCCCCTGGCGGTGGATTCCTACGAGCAGTACTTC. It codes for CASSPLAVDSYEQYF.

This clonotype was found many times. V is TRBV6-1 and J is TRBJ2-7, with a possible D match to TRBD1 (5 bases). The CDR3 spans 14 residues. V lost 5 bases to trimming and J lost 6 bases, with 17 bases between them. The V gene's germline CDR1 is MNHNS and CDR2 SASEGT. Here the CDR3 reads CASSSKTEISEQYF. DNA for the CDR3: TGTGCCAGCAGTTCGAAGACAGAGATCTCCGAGCAGTACTTC.

This clonotype was counted ten times or more. The J gene is TRBJ2-7, the V gene TRBV14; D is uncertain. CDR1 is SGHDN and CDR2 is FVKESK in the germline V gene. V was clipped by 4 bases and J by 5 bases, with 9 bases between them. The CDR3 spans 12 residues. CDR3 protein: CASSRARHEQYF. The CDR3 DNA reads TGTGCCAGCAGCCGCGCAAGGCACGAGCAGTACTTC.

The chain uses TRBV11-2 and TRBJ2-2; weak D call: TRBD2 (7 bases). This CDR3 has 15 residues. Germline CDR1 reads SGHAT; CDR2 reads FQNNGV. V lost 8 bases to trimming and J lost 6 bases, with 19 bases between them. The CDR3 DNA sequence: TGTGCCAGCGTCCCTGCCTGGGGGGGCTCCGGGGAGCTGTTTTTT. This encodes CASVPAWGGSGELFF.

This clonotype came up many times. This rearrangement joins TRBV6-1 to TRBJ2-7; 7 bases match TRBD2. Trimming at V came to 10 bases and at J to 2 bases, leaving 5 bases not matched to a gene. The germline V gene encodes CDR1 MNHNS and CDR2 SASEGT. The CDR3 is made up of 12 amino acids. The CDR3, as DNA: TGTGCCATCTCCGGGACTACCTACGAGCAGTACTTC. As protein: CAISGTTYEQYF.

The chain links TRBV24-1 to TRBJ2-2; no definite D call. CDR1 and CDR2 (germline): KGHDR, SFDVKD. The V end lost 4 bases, the J end lost 7 bases, and 6 bases lay between the germline ends. This CDR3 has 12 residues. CDR3: CATSEADGELFF. The CDR3 DNA follows: TGTGCCACCAGTGAGGCAGACGGGGAGCTGTTTTTT.

This clonotype appeared many times. DNA of the CDR3: TGTGCCACCAGTGACCCGGACAGTCATGAGCAGTTCTTC. It yields the protein CATSDPDSHEQFF. The J gene is TRBJ2-1, the V gene TRBV24-1; D possibly corresponds to TRBD1 (6 bases). This CDR3 region has 13 residues. Trimming took 4 bases from V and 8 from J, leaving 11 bases between them. Germline V gene data show CDR1 as KGHDR and CDR2 as SFDVKD.

About this clonotype itself: As the CDR3 is not closed by the conserved phenylalanine or tryptophan, this likely results from a read error. The V call is TRBV18, the J call TRBJ2-7, with TRBD2 as a possible D gene (7 bases). Trimming took off 0 bases at V and 3 bases at J, with 15 bases between the two ends. The CDR3 sequence is 16 residues long. Germline V gene lookup returns CDR1 KGHSH and CDR2 LQKENI. CDR3 in amino acids: CASSPPSGGRIYEQYL. The CDR3 region has the DNA TGTGCCAGCTCACCACCGTCCGGGGGGCGCATCTACGAGCAGTACCTC.

This clonotype was seen repeatedly, ten times or more. The rearrangement uses TRBV20-1 and TRBJ2-3, with TRBD2 matching over 9 bases. CDR3 length equals 16 residues. Trimming took 3 bases from V and 1 from J; bases not matched to a gene: 8. Germline V CDR1 and CDR2: DFQATT, SNEGSKA (reference sequence). The CDR3 nucleotides are TGCAGTGCTAGCGGCGGGAGGGGTCCCCGCACAGATACGCAGTATTTT. Its translation: CSASGGRGPRTDTQYF.

This clonotype has at least ten counts. The chain links TRBV6-1 to TRBJ1-4; possibly TRBD1 for D (6 bases). The CDR3 extends over 15 amino acids. Germline loops: CDR1 MNHNS, CDR2 SASEGT. Trimming stripped 8 bases from V and 4 bases from J, with 17 bases between. CDR3 coding DNA: TGTGCCAGCGAAGCGGGGGGGCGGGGTAATGAAAAACTGTTTTTT. This sequence encodes CASEAGGRGNEKLFF.

Many counts were recorded for this clonotype. This chain joins TRBV30 and TRBJ2-1; no clear D gene. Trimming pared 0 bases from V and 2 bases from J, leaving 17 bases between. Germline V gene sequence: CDR1 GTSNPN, CDR2 SVGIG (reference sequence). The CDR3 sequence is 17 residues long. In DNA, the CDR3 is TGTGCCTGGAGTGTGGCCCGGATACTACGACCCTACAATGAGCAGTTCTTC. It encodes CAWSVARILRPYNEQFF.

This clonotype appeared many times. The chain has TRBV24-1 and TRBJ2-3, with TRBD2 matching 7 bases. The CDR3 spans 17 residues. From germline, CDR1 is KGHDR and CDR2 SFDVKD. The junction had 15 bases not matched to a gene; V was cut back by 3 bases and J by 7 bases. The DNA for the CDR3 is TGTGCCACCAGTGATGCCTCTAGCGGTTCCCTAGGAAATACGCAGTATTTT. Translated: CATSDASSGSLGNTQYF.

In this sample, this clonotype turned up many times. The rearrangement uses TRBV19 and TRBJ1-6, with 10 bases identical to TRBD1. V shed 7 bases and J 4 bases; nucleotides not matched to a gene: 7. CDR3 size: 16 residues. The germline V gene has CDR1 LNHDA and CDR2 SQIVND (reference sequence). The CDR3 region has the DNA TGTGCCAGTAACTACCGGGACAGGGGTTATAATTCACCCCTCCACTTT. The encoded protein is CASNYRDRGYNSPLHF.

This clonotype was counted ten times or more. The genes are TRBV19 and TRBJ1-1, with D uncertain. The V and J ends lost 7 bases and 0 bases respectively, with 15 bases between them. The CDR3 totals 15 residues. Germline lookup yields CDR1 LNHDA and CDR2 SQIVND (reference sequence). CDR3 protein: CASTPLMDLNTEAFF. CDR3 DNA: TGTGCCAGTACCCCGCTCATGGACCTGAACACTGAAGCTTTCTTT. Drawing the rest from reference TRBV19 and TRBJ1-1, the complete variable domain is DGGITQSPKYLFRKEGQNVTLSCEQNLNHDAMYWYRQDPGQGLRLIYYSQIVNDFQKGDIAEGYSVSREKKESFPLTVTSAQKNPTAFYLCASTPLMDLNTEAFFGQGTRLTVV.

V is TRBV28 and J is TRBJ2-1; D gene uncertain. Germline lookup yields CDR1 MDHEN and CDR2 SYDVKM. This CDR3 has 12 amino acids. V was cut by 7 bases and J by 5 bases, with 9 bases left in between. The CDR3 nucleotides are TGTGCCAGCACTCTCCCCCACAATGAGCAGTTCTTC. Translating it yields CASTLPHNEQFF.

The sample holds many counts of this clonotype. The chain is built from TRBV7-8 and TRBJ1-2; no definite D call. The CDR3 extends over 16 amino acids. Looked up from germline, CDR1 is SGHVS and CDR2 is FQNEAQ. V gave up 1 base and J gave up 4 bases, with 16 bases separating them. CDR3 nucleotide sequence: TGTGCCAGCAGCTTAGGGGGAGCTGGGGAGGCCTATGGCTACACCTTC. Protein: CASSLGGAGEAYGYTF.

This rearrangement joins TRBV10-2 to TRBJ2-1; 8 nucleotides line up with TRBD1. The CDR3 loop spans 14 amino acids. Germline CDR1 WSHSY, CDR2 SAAADI. V was pared by 10 bases and J by 5 bases, with 10 bases of the junction left unmatched. CDR3 nucleotides: TGCGCCACCCTTGGACAGGGAAAGGACAATGAGCAGTTCTTC. Protein product: CATLGQGKDNEQFF.

This chain links TRBV20-1 with TRBJ2-5; TRBD2 aligns across 7 bases. J gave up 9 bases and V 1 base, and 11 bases lay outside the gene matches. This CDR3 is 14 amino acids long. CDR1 is DFQATT, CDR2 SNEGSKA, per germline (reference sequence). CDR3 nucleotides: TGCAGTGCTAGAGGGGACTACTTCCAAGCGGCCCAGTACTTC. Translating gives CSARGDYFQAAQYF.

This clonotype has at least ten counts. The CDR3 DNA sequence: TGTGCCAGCAGTTTATTTGTCGGGGACACGGTCCTTAGCGAGCAGTACTTC. Translated: CASSLFVGDTVLSEQYF. The chain joins TRBV27 to TRBJ2-7, with a possible D match to TRBD1 (6 bases). This CDR3 region has 17 residues. The V and J ends lost 1 base and 6 bases respectively, with 22 bases between them. Germline CDR1 and CDR2: MNHEY and SMNVEV (reference sequence).

This clonotype has ten or more counts. This chain uses TRBV12-3 or TRBV12-4 with TRBJ1-5; 9 bases line up with TRBD1. The ends lost 5 bases at V and 3 bases at J; junction bases unmatched: 5. The CDR3 runs 15 residues. CDR3 in DNA: TGTGCCAGCAGTAGCGGGACAGGGCCCAATCAGCCCCAGCATTTT. Protein product: CASSSGTGPNQPQHF.

This clonotype was recorded at least ten times. This chain connects TRBV24-1 to TRBJ2-1, with 11 bases that match TRBD2. The CDR3 is 16 residues long. V lost 5 bases and J lost 7; bases outside the gene matches: 9. Germline V gene lookup returns CDR1 KGHDR and CDR2 SFDVKD. CDR3 DNA: TGTGCCACCAGTGCCTCGGGACTAGCGGAGGGGAATGAGCAGTTCTTC. Translated, it gives CATSASGLAEGNEQFF.

This clonotype has a handful of counts. The chain couples TRBV3-1 to TRBJ1-3; possible D gene TRBD1, 5 bases. Germline V gene lookup returns CDR1 LGHDT and CDR2 YNNKEL (reference sequence). The V end was cut by 0 bases, the J end by 4 bases, with 10 bases between. The length of the CDR3 is 15 residues. The CDR3 region has the DNA TGTGCCAGCAGCCAAGAGGGGGTGTGGGGAAACACCATATATTTT. Protein: CASSQEGVWGNTIYF.

Remarks on this clonotype: This may be a read error: a much more frequent sequence differs by one nucleotide. The rearrangement joins TRBV7-2 to TRBJ2-1; tentatively, D is TRBD2 (5 bases). Looked up from germline, CDR1 is SGHTA and CDR2 is FQGNSA. This CDR3 has 16 residues. The CDR3 nucleotides read TGTGCCAGCAGCTTAGCAGGTAGCGACCCCTACAATGAGCAGGTCTTC. As protein: CASSLAGSDPYNEQVF.